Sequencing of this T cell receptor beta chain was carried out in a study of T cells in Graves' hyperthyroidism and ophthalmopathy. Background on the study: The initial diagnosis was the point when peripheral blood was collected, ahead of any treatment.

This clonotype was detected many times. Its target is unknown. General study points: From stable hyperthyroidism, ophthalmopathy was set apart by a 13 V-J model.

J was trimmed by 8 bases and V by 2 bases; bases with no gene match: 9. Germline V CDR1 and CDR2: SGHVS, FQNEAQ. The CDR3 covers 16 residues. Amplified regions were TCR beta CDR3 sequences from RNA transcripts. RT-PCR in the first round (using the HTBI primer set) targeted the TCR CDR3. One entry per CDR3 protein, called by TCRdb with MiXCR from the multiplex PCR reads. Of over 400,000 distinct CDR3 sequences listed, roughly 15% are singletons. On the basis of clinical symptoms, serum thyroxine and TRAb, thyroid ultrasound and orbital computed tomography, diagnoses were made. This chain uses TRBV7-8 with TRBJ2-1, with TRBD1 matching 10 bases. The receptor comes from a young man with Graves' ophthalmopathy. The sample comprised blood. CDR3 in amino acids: CASSLRPGQGHHEQFF. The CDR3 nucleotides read TGTGCCAGCAGCTTAAGACCGGGACAGGGGCACCATGAGCAGTTCTTC.